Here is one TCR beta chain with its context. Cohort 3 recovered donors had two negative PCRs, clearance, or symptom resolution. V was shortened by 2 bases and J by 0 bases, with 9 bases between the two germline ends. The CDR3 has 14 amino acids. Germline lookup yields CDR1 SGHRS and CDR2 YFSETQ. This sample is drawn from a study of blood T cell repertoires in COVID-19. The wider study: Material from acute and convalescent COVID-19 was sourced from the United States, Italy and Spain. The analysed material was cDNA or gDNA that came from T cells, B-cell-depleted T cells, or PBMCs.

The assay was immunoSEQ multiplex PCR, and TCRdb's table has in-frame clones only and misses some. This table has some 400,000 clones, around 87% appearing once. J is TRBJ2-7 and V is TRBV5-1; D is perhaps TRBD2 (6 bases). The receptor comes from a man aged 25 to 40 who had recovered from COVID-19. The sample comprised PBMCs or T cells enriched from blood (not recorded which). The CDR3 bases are TGCGCCAGCAGCTTCGGAGGGGACTCCTACGAGCAGTACTTC. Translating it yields CASSFGGDSYEQYF.